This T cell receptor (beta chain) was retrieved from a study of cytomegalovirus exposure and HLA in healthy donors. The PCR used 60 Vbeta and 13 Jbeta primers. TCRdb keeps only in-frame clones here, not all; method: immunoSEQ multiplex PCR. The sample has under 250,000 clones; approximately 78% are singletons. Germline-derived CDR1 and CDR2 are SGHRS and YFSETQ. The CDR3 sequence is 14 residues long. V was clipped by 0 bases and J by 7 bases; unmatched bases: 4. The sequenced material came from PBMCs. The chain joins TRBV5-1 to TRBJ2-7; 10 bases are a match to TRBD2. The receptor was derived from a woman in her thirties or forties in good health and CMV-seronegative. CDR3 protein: CASSLASGSIEQYF. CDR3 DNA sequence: TGCGCCAGCAGCTTGGCTAGCGGGAGTATTGAGCAGTACTTC.